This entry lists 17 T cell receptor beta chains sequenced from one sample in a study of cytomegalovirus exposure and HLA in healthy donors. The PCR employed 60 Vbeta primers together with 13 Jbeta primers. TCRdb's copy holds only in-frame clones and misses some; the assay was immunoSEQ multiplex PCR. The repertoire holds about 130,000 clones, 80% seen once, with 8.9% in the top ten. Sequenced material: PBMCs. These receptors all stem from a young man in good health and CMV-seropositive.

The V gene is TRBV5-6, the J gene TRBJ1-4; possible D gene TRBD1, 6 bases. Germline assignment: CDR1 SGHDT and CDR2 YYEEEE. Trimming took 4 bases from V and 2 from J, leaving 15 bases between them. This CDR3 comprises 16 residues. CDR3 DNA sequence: TGTGCCAGCAGCCTCGACAGGTTCTCGACTAATGAAAAACTGTTTTTT. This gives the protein CASSLDRFSTNEKLFF. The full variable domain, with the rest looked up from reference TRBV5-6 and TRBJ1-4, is DAGVTQSPTHLIKTRGQQVTLRCSPKSGHDTVSWYQQALGQGPQFIFQYYEEEERQRGNFPDRFSGHQFPNYSSELNVNALLLGDSALYLCASSLDRFSTNEKLFFGSGTQLSVL.

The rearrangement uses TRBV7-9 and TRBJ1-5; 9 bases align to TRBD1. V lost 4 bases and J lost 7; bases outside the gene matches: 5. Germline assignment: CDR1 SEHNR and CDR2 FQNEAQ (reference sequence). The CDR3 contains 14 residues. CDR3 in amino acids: CASSSGQGRQPQHF. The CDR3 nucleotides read TGTGCCAGCAGCTCGGGACAGGGACGGCAGCCCCAGCATTTT.

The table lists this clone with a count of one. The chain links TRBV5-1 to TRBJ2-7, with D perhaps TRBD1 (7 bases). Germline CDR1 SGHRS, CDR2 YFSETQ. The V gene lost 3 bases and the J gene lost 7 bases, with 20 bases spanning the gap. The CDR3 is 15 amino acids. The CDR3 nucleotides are TGCGCCAGCAGCTCGGGGGACAGCCTGTCTTATGAGCAGTACTTC. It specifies CASSSGDSLSYEQYF.

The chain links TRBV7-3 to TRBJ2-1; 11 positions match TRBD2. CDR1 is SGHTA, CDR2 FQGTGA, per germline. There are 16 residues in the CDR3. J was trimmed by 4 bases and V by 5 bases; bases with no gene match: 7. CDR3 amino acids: CASSRLAGGVYNEQFF. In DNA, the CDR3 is TGTGCCAGCAGCCGTTTAGCGGGGGGGGTATACAATGAGCAGTTCTTC.

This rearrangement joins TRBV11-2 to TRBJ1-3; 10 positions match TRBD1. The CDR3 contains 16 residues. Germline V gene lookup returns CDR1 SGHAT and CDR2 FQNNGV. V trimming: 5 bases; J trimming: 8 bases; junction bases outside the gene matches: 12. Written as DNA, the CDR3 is TGTGCCAGCAGCCAGATGACAGGGGGCGCGGGACACACCATATATTTT. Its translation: CASSQMTGGAGHTIYF.

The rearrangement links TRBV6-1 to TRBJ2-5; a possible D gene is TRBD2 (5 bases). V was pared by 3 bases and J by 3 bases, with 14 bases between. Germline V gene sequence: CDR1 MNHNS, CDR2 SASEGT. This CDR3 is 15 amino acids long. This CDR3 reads CASSESFWGEETQYF. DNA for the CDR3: TGTGCCAGCAGTGAGTCTTTTTGGGGAGAAGAGACCCAGTACTTC.

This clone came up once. CDR3 sequence (DNA): TGTGCCAGCAGTGTCGGGACAGGCGCCTTGGATGAGCAGTTCTTC. Translated: CASSVGTGALDEQFF. This chain connects TRBV6-1 to TRBJ2-1, with 8 bases that match TRBD1. Per the germline V gene, CDR1 is MNHNS and CDR2 is SASEGT. The ends lost 4 bases at V and 8 bases at J; junction bases unmatched: 10. CDR3 length: 15 residues.

DNA for the CDR3: TGCGCCAGCTCTATCGGGGGGAACGAGCAGTACTTC. This sequence encodes CASSIGGNEQYF. The chain combines TRBV10-2 with TRBJ2-7; 7 bases fit TRBD2. The CDR3 runs to 12 residues. Trimming took 8 bases from V and 5 from J; bases not matched to a gene: 6. Looked up from germline, CDR1 is WSHSY and CDR2 is SAAADI.

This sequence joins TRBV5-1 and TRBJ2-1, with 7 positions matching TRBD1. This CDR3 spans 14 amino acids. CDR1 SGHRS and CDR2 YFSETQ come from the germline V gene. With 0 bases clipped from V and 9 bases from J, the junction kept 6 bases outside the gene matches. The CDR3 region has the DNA TGCGCCAGCAGCTTGGGACAGGGAAGGAGTGAGCAGTTCTTC. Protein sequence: CASSLGQGRSEQFF.

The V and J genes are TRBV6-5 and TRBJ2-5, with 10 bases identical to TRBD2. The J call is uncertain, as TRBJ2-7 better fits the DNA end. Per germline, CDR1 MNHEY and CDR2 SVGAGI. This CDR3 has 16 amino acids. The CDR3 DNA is TGTGCCAGCAGTTATCCCAATAGCGGGGGGTCCTACGAGCAGTACTTC. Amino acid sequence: CASSYPNSGGSYEQYF.

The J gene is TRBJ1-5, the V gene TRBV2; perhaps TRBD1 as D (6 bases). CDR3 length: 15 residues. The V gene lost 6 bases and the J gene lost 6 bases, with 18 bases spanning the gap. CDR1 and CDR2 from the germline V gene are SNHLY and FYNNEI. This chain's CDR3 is CASSLQGAGGQPQHF. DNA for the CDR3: TGTGCCAGCAGCCTACAGGGTGCAGGTGGTCAGCCCCAGCATTTT.

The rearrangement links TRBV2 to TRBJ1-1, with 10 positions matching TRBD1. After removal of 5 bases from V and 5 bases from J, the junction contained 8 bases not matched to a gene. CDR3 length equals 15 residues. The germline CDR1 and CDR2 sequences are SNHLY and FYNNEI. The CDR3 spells CASSIDRGRETEAFF. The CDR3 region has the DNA TGTGCCAGCAGTATCGACAGGGGGCGGGAAACTGAAGCTTTCTTT. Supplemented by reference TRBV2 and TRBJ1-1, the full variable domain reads EPEVTQTPSHQVTQMGQEVILRCVPISNHLYFYWYRQILGQKVEFLVSFYNNEISEKSEIFDDQFSVERPDGSNFTLKIRSTKLEDSAMYFCASSIDRGRETEAFFGQGTRLTVV.

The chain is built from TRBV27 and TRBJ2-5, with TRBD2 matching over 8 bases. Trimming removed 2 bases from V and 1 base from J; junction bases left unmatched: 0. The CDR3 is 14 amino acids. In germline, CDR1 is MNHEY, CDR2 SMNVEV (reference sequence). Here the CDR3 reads CASSLAGGQETQYF. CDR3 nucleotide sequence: TGTGCCAGCAGTTTAGCGGGGGGCCAAGAGACCCAGTACTTC.

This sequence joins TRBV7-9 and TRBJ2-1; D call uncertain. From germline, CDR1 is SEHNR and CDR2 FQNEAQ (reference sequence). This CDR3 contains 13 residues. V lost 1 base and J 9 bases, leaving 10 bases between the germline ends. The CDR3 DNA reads TGTGCCAGCAGCTTAGAGAACGAGAGTGAGCAGTTCTTC. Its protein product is CASSLENESEQFF.

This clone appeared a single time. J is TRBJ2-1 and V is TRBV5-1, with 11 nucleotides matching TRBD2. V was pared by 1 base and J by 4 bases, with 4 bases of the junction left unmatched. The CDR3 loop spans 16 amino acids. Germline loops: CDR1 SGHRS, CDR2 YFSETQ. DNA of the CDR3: TGCGCCAGCAGCTTGAGCGTAGCGGGGGGGTACAATGAGCAGTTCTTC. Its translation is CASSLSVAGGYNEQFF.

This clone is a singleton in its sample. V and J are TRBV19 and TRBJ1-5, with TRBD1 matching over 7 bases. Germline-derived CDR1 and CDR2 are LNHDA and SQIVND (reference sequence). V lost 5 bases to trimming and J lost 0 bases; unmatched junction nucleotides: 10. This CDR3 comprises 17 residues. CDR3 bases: TGTGCCAGTAGTCGAAGGACAGGCGATTATAGCAATCAGCCCCAGCATTTT. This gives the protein CASSRRTGDYSNQPQHF.

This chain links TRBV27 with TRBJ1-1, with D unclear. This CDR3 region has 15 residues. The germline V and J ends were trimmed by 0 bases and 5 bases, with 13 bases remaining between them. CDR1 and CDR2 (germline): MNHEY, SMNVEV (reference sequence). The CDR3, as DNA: TGTGCCAGCAGTTTATCGAGGTTAGAGTGGACTGAAGCTTTCTTT. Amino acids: CASSLSRLEWTEAFF.